This TCR beta chain came from a study of blood T cell repertoires in COVID-19. At the level of the study: In each case, the material was cDNA or gDNA derived from T cells, B-cell-depleted T cells, or PBMCs.

Authors' methods: Amplification with reference gene primers provided the estimates of nucleated cell counts. Libraries were prepared by immunoSEQ multiplex PCR; TCRdb keeps only in-frame clonotypes and omits some of them. V, J and clone size are those of that table, while D and trimming were read from the DNA. Altogether 160,000 or so clones are present, 70% to 85% being singletons, with the ten largest covering almost 10%. Trimming shortened V by 7 bases and J by 4 bases, and 10 bases separated the two germline ends. This CDR3 region has 13 residues. The rearrangement links TRBV12-3 or TRBV12-4 to TRBJ2-2, with a possible D match to TRBD2 (6 bases). Sequenced input: peripheral blood. This clonotype was sampled from a woman aged 45-60 years with acute or convalescent COVID-19. CDR3 amino acids: CASTGVVTGELFF. For the CDR3, the DNA is TGTGCCAGCACGGGGGTGGTCACCGGGGAGCTGTTTTTT.